The clone carrying this TCR beta chain is a singleton in its sample. Its antigen remains unidentified. RNA transcripts provided the template for amplifying TCR beta CDR3 regions. Second-round multiplex PCR came after a first-round RT-PCR that employed HTBI primers. Using its own MiXCR run on the multiplex PCR reads, TCRdb lists one record per CDR3 protein. The data show some 370,000 distinct CDR3 sequences, with approximately 17% seen just once and 2% to 2.5% held by the top ten. This sample stems from a study of Graves' ophthalmopathy and Graves' hyperthyroidism. Overall study results and limits: From stable hyperthyroidism, ophthalmopathy was separated by a 13-signature model with around 90% sensitivity and less than 82% specificity.

Trimming at V came to 7 bases and at J to 2 bases, leaving 8 bases not matched to a gene. Germline assignment: CDR1 MNHEY and CDR2 SMNVEV (reference sequence). The CDR3 totals 15 residues. The V call is TRBV27, the J call TRBJ2-7; 10 nucleotides line up with TRBD1. The receptor's source is an adult woman with stable Graves' hyperthyroidism. The sample comprised peripheral blood. The DNA for the CDR3 is TGTGCCAGCAAGATGGGACAGGGGCCGACCTACGAGCAGTACTTC. Translating gives CASKMGQGPTYEQYF.